The 10 T cell receptor beta chains reported below all come from one sample, sequenced in a study of blood T cells in healthy people across ages. Alongside a J-beta primer mix, a sample-barcoded 5' primer served in a second PCR lasting roughly 7 to 12 cycles. TCRdb reanalysed the 5' RACE reads using MiXCR and keeps one entry per CDR3 protein. The table shows fewer than 2 million distinct CDR3 sequences, with roughly two fifths occurring only once. Sequenced material: blood. These receptors came from a human donor in good health.

The J gene is TRBJ1-5, the V gene TRBV6-2 or TRBV6-3; D remains unclear. The CDR3 covers 12 residues. Trimming took 2 bases from V and 9 from J, leaving 8 bases between them. The V gene's germline CDR1 is MNHEY and CDR2 SVGEGT. Here the CDR3 DNA reads TGTGCCAGCAGTTACCCTAGGGCGCCCCAGCATTTT. The encoded protein is CASSYPRAPQHF.

This clonotype occurred a few times. The V and J genes are TRBV7-7 and TRBJ2-3, with 7 bases identical to TRBD1. The CDR3 is made up of 15 amino acids. CDR1 is SSHAT and CDR2 is FNYEAQ in the germline V gene (reference sequence). J was trimmed by 4 bases and V by 5 bases; bases with no gene match: 9. CDR3 amino acids: CASSPDRVGPDTQYF. CDR3 in DNA: TGTGCCAGCAGCCCCGACAGGGTTGGTCCAGATACGCAGTATTTT.

The chain is built from TRBV7-9 and TRBJ1-2; 10 nucleotides agree with TRBD1. Germline CDR1 is SEHNR and CDR2 is FQNEAQ (reference sequence). The CDR3 has 17 residues. The trim removed 1 base at V and 2 bases at J, leaving 7 bases unmatched. This CDR3 reads CASSLGLGTGENYGYTF. CDR3 in DNA: TGTGCCAGCAGCTTAGGTCTCGGGACAGGGGAAAACTATGGCTACACCTTC.

This chain uses TRBV11-3 with TRBJ2-1, with D possibly being TRBD2 (5 bases). The length of the CDR3 is 13 residues. Germline V gene sequence: CDR1 SGHNT, CDR2 YENEEA. V lost 10 bases and J lost 5, with 15 bases in between. The CDR3 spells CATKRREHNEQFF. The CDR3 DNA is TGTGCCACAAAGCGACGGGAACACAATGAGCAGTTCTTC.

The V and J genes are TRBV5-5 and TRBJ2-1; TRBD2 agrees at 8 bases. V trimming: 0 bases; J trimming: 8 bases; junction bases outside the gene matches: 10. CDR1 is SGHKS and CDR2 is YYEKEE in the germline V gene (reference sequence). This CDR3 has 16 amino acids. The CDR3 region is CASSLGAGRGRDEQFF. CDR3 bases: TGTGCCAGCAGCTTGGGAGCCGGGAGGGGTCGCGATGAGCAGTTCTTC.

This chain joins TRBV9 and TRBJ2-5; the D is unclear. CDR3 length: 15 amino acids. Between the trimmed V and J ends, which lost 6 bases and 0 bases, there was a span of 15 bases. Germline-derived CDR1 and CDR2 are SGDLS and YYNGEE. CDR3 nucleotides: TGTGCCAGCATCCGGACGGAGCCCAACCAAGAGACCCAGTACTTC. Its translation is CASIRTEPNQETQYF.

This clonotype has ten or more counts. This sequence joins TRBV29-1 and TRBJ2-7, with D unclear. CDR1 and CDR2 from the germline V gene are SQVTM and ANQGSEA. This CDR3 region has 14 residues. Trimming left V 2 bases short and J 9 bases short, with 20 bases between. The CDR3 nucleotides are TGCAGCGTTGAACCATCACTTGGAAGCCGGCGGCAGTACTTC. Translating gives CSVEPSLGSRRQYF.

This clonotype was observed a few times. The J gene is TRBJ1-1, the V gene TRBV5-1; no clear D gene. Germline lookup yields CDR1 SGHRS and CDR2 YFSETQ. Trimming took off 1 base at V and 0 bases at J, with 13 bases between the two ends. There are 16 residues in the CDR3. CDR3 in amino acids: CASSLIKNALNTEAFF. CDR3 in DNA: TGCGCCAGCAGCTTGATTAAGAACGCCTTGAACACTGAAGCTTTCTTT.

The CDR3 region is CASSARLAGGQETQYF. Written as DNA, the CDR3 is TGTGCCAGCAGCGCCAGACTAGCGGGGGGACAAGAGACCCAGTACTTC. The chain links TRBV7-9 to TRBJ2-5; 13 positions agree with TRBD2. V lost 5 bases to trimming and J lost 2 bases; unmatched junction nucleotides: 5. Germline-derived CDR1 and CDR2 are SEHNR and FQNEAQ (reference sequence). The CDR3 length is 16 residues.

The chain is built from TRBV2 and TRBJ1-2; D not certain. V lost 4 bases and J 3 bases, leaving 9 bases between the germline ends. In germline, CDR1 is SNHLY, CDR2 FYNNEI. CDR3 size: 13 residues. This chain's CDR3 is CASSGFRDYGYTF. CDR3 coding DNA: TGTGCCAGCAGTGGTTTCCGGGACTATGGCTACACCTTC.